One and the same sample provided the 11 T cell receptor beta chains below, sequenced in a study of T cell changes during pregnancy in multiple sclerosis. Measured with immunoSEQ multiplex PCR; TCRdb has only the in-frame clones, and not every one. The table has 98,000 or so clones, 85% to 95% seen once. The sample was peripheral blood, taken after pregnancy. Source of these receptors: a female donor with multiple sclerosis, enrolled in a pregnancy study.

V and J are TRBV5-4 and TRBJ2-7, with D perhaps TRBD1 (6 bases). Trimming left V 0 bases short and J 6 bases short, with 10 bases between. This CDR3 is 13 amino acids long. Germline assignment: CDR1 SGHNT and CDR2 YYREEE (reference sequence). The CDR3 DNA is TGTGCCAGCAGCTTGGACAGGGCCTTCGAGCAGTACTTC. This sequence encodes CASSLDRAFEQYF.

The chain is built from TRBV19 and TRBJ1-5; the D is unclear. CDR3 length: 14 amino acids. Germline assignment: CDR1 LNHDA and CDR2 SQIVND (reference sequence). Trimming took off 3 bases at V and 9 bases at J, with 15 bases between the two ends. In DNA, the CDR3 is TGTGCCAGTAGTATGGAGGGTAGTTGGGGGCCCCAGCATTTT. It is translated as CASSMEGSWGPQHF.

CDR3 sequence (DNA): TGTGCCAGCAGCCTTTTTGGAGGGCGATCGGAGACCCAGTACTTC. This encodes CASSLFGGRSETQYF. The chain carries TRBV6-5 and TRBJ2-5; tentative D call: TRBD2 (6 bases). This CDR3 spans 15 amino acids. V was trimmed by 6 bases and J by 5 bases, leaving 19 bases between them. The germline V gene has CDR1 MNHEY and CDR2 SVGAGI.

J is TRBJ1-2 and V is TRBV6-5; 7 nucleotides agree with TRBD1. After removal of 6 bases from V and 8 bases from J, the junction contained 15 bases not matched to a gene. The length of the CDR3 is 15 residues. Germline V gene lookup returns CDR1 MNHEY and CDR2 SVGAGI. For the CDR3, the DNA is TGTGCCAGCAGCGCCGCTGGACAGGCCCGGGGAGGCTACACCTTC. This encodes CASSAAGQARGGYTF.

The rearrangement links TRBV27 to TRBJ2-7; 7 bases agree with TRBD2. Germline-derived CDR1 and CDR2 are MNHEY and SMNVEV (reference sequence). Trimming at V came to 6 bases and at J to 4 bases, leaving 9 bases not matched to a gene. The CDR3 length is 14 residues. As DNA, the CDR3 is TGTGCCAGCAGGCTTGGGACTATGCCGTACGAGCAGTACTTC. Amino acid sequence: CASRLGTMPYEQYF.

The chain recombines TRBV28 with TRBJ2-3; D is undetermined. V lost 6 bases and J 4 bases, leaving 5 bases between the germline ends. The CDR3 loop spans 11 amino acids. Germline V lookup: CDR1 MDHEN, CDR2 SYDVKM. The CDR3 bases are TGTGCCAGCAGGGCCTCAGATACGCAGTATTTT. Protein sequence: CASRASDTQYF.

The V and J genes are TRBV5-1 and TRBJ1-1; TRBD1 is a possible D gene (6 bases). The CDR3 runs to 11 residues. V lost 3 bases to trimming and J lost 7 bases, with 7 bases between them. CDR1 and CDR2 (germline): SGHRS, YFSETQ. The CDR3 loop is CASSSGVEAFF. DNA for the CDR3: TGCGCCAGCAGCTCAGGGGTTGAAGCTTTCTTT.

The CDR3 sequence is CATPEGREAYEQYF. The CDR3 DNA reads as TGCGCCACCCCTGAGGGGCGGGAGGCCTACGAGCAGTACTTC. This chain uses TRBV10-1 with TRBJ2-7, with 8 bases fitting TRBD2. This CDR3 has 14 amino acids. The V gene end was trimmed by 10 bases and the J gene end by 2 bases; junction bases not matched to a gene: 10. Looked up from germline, CDR1 is WNHNN and CDR2 is SYGVQD (reference sequence).

The V gene is TRBV14, the J gene TRBJ1-2; weak D call: TRBD1 (6 bases). CDR3 length: 14 residues. Trimming stripped 4 bases from V and 4 bases from J, with 13 bases between. Germline V gene data show CDR1 as SGHDN and CDR2 as FVKESK. The CDR3 protein is CASSPFRTAYGYTF. The CDR3 nucleotides read TGTGCCAGCAGCCCCTTCCGGACAGCCTATGGCTACACCTTC.

The CDR3 coding sequence is TGTGCCAGCAGTCAGGGGAGGGTGGAGGCTTGGGAGCAGTACTTC. It codes for CASSQGRVEAWEQYF. The chain links TRBV5-4 to TRBJ2-7; D possibly corresponds to TRBD2 (7 bases). Trimming removed 5 bases at V and 7 bases at J, with 22 bases between. The CDR3 consists of 15 residues. Germline V gene data show CDR1 as SGHNT and CDR2 as YYREEE (reference sequence). Drawing the rest from reference TRBV5-4 and TRBJ2-7, the complete variable domain is ETGVTQSPTHLIKTRGQQVTLRCSSQSGHNTVSWYQQALGQGPQFIFQYYREEENGRGNFPPRFSGLQFPNYSSELNVNALELDDSALYLCASSQGRVEAWEQYFGPGTRLTVT.

The rearrangement uses TRBV7-9 and TRBJ1-3; TRBD1 agrees at 10 bases. V shed 1 base and J 0 bases; nucleotides not matched to a gene: 3. The length of the CDR3 is 17 residues. Germline CDR1 SEHNR, CDR2 FQNEAQ (reference sequence). The CDR3, as DNA: TGTGCCAGCAGCTTAGTCCGGGACAGGGGCTCTGGAAACACCATATATTTT. Translating gives CASSLVRDRGSGNTIYF. The entire variable domain, with the rest obtained from reference TRBV7-9 and TRBJ1-3, is as follows: DTGVSQNPRHKITKRGQNVTFRCDPISEHNRLYWYRQTLGQGPEFLTYFQNEAQLEKSRLLSDRFSAERPKGSFSTLEIQRTEQGDSAMYLCASSLVRDRGSGNTIYFGEGSWLTVV.